A selection of T cell receptor beta chains follows, all from one sample in a study of blood T cell repertoires in COVID-19. Measured with immunoSEQ multiplex PCR; TCRdb has only the in-frame clones, and not every one. The sample includes approximately 90,000 clones, 75% to 85% of them seen just once. Sequenced input: peripheral blood. These receptors came from a woman over 75 with acute or convalescent COVID-19. CDR3s include the opening cysteine and the closing phenylalanine or tryptophan. D genes are given only for firm matches.

j_call: TRBJ1-1
v_call: TRBV11-2
d_call: NA
cdr3_aa: CASSFPQGGPEAFF

j_call: TRBJ2-5
v_call: TRBV11-3
d_call: TRBD1
cdr3_aa: CASSPQGAQETQYF

j_call: TRBJ1-2
v_call: TRBV6-6
d_call: TRBD1
cdr3_aa: CASSYSDRVYGYTF

j_call: TRBJ1-2
v_call: TRBV5-1
d_call: NA
cdr3_aa: CASSLEASNGGYTF

j_call: TRBJ2-4
v_call: TRBV21-1
d_call: NA
cdr3_aa: CASSKGSGQDKNIQYF

j_call: TRBJ1-3
v_call: TRBV7-2
d_call: NA
cdr3_aa: CASSLALSLKPFSGNTIYF

j_call: TRBJ1-2
v_call: TRBV6-5
d_call: NA
cdr3_aa: CASSYSGGLRYGYTF

j_call: TRBJ1-2
v_call: TRBV6-1
d_call: NA
cdr3_aa: CASSERKGISYGYTF

j_call: TRBJ2-1
v_call: TRBV5-1
d_call: NA
cdr3_aa: CASSGVDNEQFF

j_call: TRBJ1-5
v_call: TRBV18
d_call: NA
cdr3_aa: CASSPPGQGGSPQHF

j_call: TRBJ1-2
v_call: TRBV7-8
d_call: TRBD1
cdr3_aa: CASSSNRGGQGGYTF

j_call: TRBJ2-7
v_call: TRBV15
d_call: TRBD1
cdr3_aa: CATSSMTGSFEQYF

j_call: TRBJ2-5
v_call: TRBV6-2/TRBV6-3
d_call: NA
cdr3_aa: CASTPRGGPEGTQYF

j_call: TRBJ2-1
v_call: TRBV29-1
d_call: TRBD1
cdr3_aa: CSVPQGSSSYNEQFF

j_call: TRBJ2-7
v_call: TRBV5-1
d_call: NA
cdr3_aa: CASSLLSAGSSYEQYF

j_call: TRBJ1-4
v_call: TRBV19
d_call: TRBD1
cdr3_aa: CAREDRPTNEKLFF

j_call: TRBJ1-5
v_call: TRBV6-6
d_call: TRBD1
cdr3_aa: CASSYTGDGQPQHF

j_call: TRBJ1-1
v_call: TRBV5-1
d_call: NA
cdr3_aa: CASSALTGNTEAFF

j_call: TRBJ2-3
v_call: TRBV7-9
d_call: TRBD2
cdr3_aa: CASSPRGTSGNLEGTQYF

j_call: TRBJ2-2
v_call: TRBV27
d_call: NA
cdr3_aa: CASRRGQANTGELFF

j_call: TRBJ2-7
v_call: TRBV27
d_call: TRBD2
cdr3_aa: CASTAASGGSYEQYF

j_call: TRBJ2-7
v_call: TRBV27
d_call: TRBD2
cdr3_aa: CASSTTGTSDEQYF

j_call: TRBJ2-5
v_call: TRBV7-2
d_call: NA
cdr3_aa: CASSLAPEGPQETQYF

j_call: TRBJ2-2
v_call: TRBV5-1
d_call: NA
cdr3_aa: CASSLSPGTGELFF

j_call: TRBJ2-3
v_call: TRBV15
d_call: NA
cdr3_aa: CATSRDGGRTDTQYF

j_call: TRBJ2-3
v_call: TRBV2
d_call: TRBD1
cdr3_aa: CASSEAPDRDTDTQYF

j_call: TRBJ1-3
v_call: TRBV5-6
d_call: NA
cdr3_aa: CASSLSGNTIYF

j_call: TRBJ2-5
v_call: TRBV5-1
d_call: NA
cdr3_aa: CASSLAGETQYF

j_call: TRBJ1-2
v_call: TRBV20-1
d_call: NA
cdr3_aa: CSASTPANYGYTF

j_call: TRBJ1-1
v_call: TRBV18
d_call: TRBD1
cdr3_aa: CASSPSGQGAEAFF

j_call: TRBJ2-6
v_call: TRBV2
d_call: NA
cdr3_aa: CASRTSSRRGTGANVLTF

j_call: TRBJ2-1
v_call: TRBV24-1
d_call: TRBD1
cdr3_aa: CATSDPATGRNEQFF